This T cell receptor (beta chain) stems from a study of blood T cell repertoires in COVID-19. Clones were read by immunoSEQ multiplex PCR, and TCRdb kept only the in-frame ones, dropping some. Of more than 250,000 clones listed, 70% to 90% are singletons. V lost 0 bases to trimming and J lost 8 bases; unmatched junction nucleotides: 2. There are 13 residues in the CDR3. Germline V gene lookup returns CDR1 SGHRS and CDR2 YFSETQ. This chain joins TRBV5-1 and TRBJ2-5; 9 positions match TRBD1. This receptor was obtained from a woman aged 45 to 65 with COVID-19, enrolled during active disease. Sequencing used peripheral blood. The CDR3 bases are TGCGCCAGCAGCTTGGGACAGGGGGAAACCCAGTACTTC. Amino acids: CASSLGQGETQYF.